Below, 5 T cell receptor beta chains from the same sample are listed, as sequenced in a study of blood T cell repertoires in COVID-19. TCRdb's copy holds only in-frame clones and misses some; the assay was immunoSEQ multiplex PCR. The profile covers roughly 70,000 clones, with 80% to 95% appearing a single time and 4.8% taken by the ten largest. Material: peripheral blood. These receptor sequences come from a woman aged 55-75 years with active COVID-19.

V usage is TRBV20-1 and J usage is TRBJ2-5, with a tentative D call TRBD1 (5 bases). Trimming cost V 6 bases and J 1 base, with 6 bases left between them. CDR1 is DFQATT and CDR2 is SNEGSKA in the germline V gene (reference sequence). This CDR3 comprises 11 residues. CDR3 nucleotide sequence: TGCAGTGCAGGGGCCCAAGAGACCCAGTACTTC. Amino acids: CSAGAQETQYF.

V is TRBV5-4 and J is TRBJ2-7; TRBD1 agrees at 7 bases. The CDR3 runs to 14 residues. Germline V gene sequence: CDR1 SGHNT, CDR2 YYREEE (reference sequence). Trimming cost V 4 bases and J 2 bases; bases outside gene matches: 6. The CDR3 DNA is TGTGCCAGCAGCGAACCGGGACAGACCTACGAGCAGTACTTC. This encodes CASSEPGQTYEQYF.

The chain joins TRBV3-1 (or the pseudogene TRBV3-2) to TRBJ2-5; tentative D call: TRBD2 (6 bases). This CDR3 comprises 12 residues. CDR1 and CDR2 (germline): LGHDT, YNNKEL (reference sequence). Between the trimmed V and J ends, which lost 5 bases and 5 bases, there was a span of 9 bases. CDR3 residues: CASSGLAETQYF. In nucleotides, the CDR3 is TGTGCCAGCAGCGGTCTAGCGGAGACCCAGTACTTC.

The rearrangement uses TRBV10-2 and TRBJ2-7, with 10 bases lining up with TRBD1. CDR1 is WSHSY, CDR2 SAAADI, per germline. Losses at the gene ends were 6 bases for V and 2 bases for J; bases not matched to a gene: 4. CDR3 size: 14 residues. CDR3 sequence: CASRGQGTTYEQYF. As DNA, the CDR3 is TGCGCCAGCAGGGGACAGGGGACCACCTACGAGCAGTACTTC.

This clone was seen a single time. The chain combines TRBV7-9 with TRBJ2-7; tentatively, D is TRBD2 (5 bases). Per germline, CDR1 SEHNR and CDR2 FQNEAQ (reference sequence). V was pared by 1 base and J by 5 bases, with 9 bases between. The CDR3 has 13 residues. The CDR3 reads CASSLGGNNEQYF. The CDR3 region has the DNA TGTGCCAGCAGCTTAGGAGGGAACAACGAGCAGTACTTC.